Each of the 30 T cell receptor beta chains below was sequenced from the same sample in a study of blood T cell repertoires in COVID-19. Generated by immunoSEQ multiplex PCR, the TCRdb table keeps only in-frame clones and is missing some. The repertoire has 60,000 or so clones, about 83% of them found once; the top ten carry about 4%. Specimen: peripheral blood. The receptors stem from a woman at least 80 years old with acute or convalescent COVID-19.

This clone was observed a few times. The J gene is TRBJ2-5, the V gene TRBV10-2; 9 bases are a match to TRBD1. This CDR3 contains 14 residues. Trimming cost V 7 bases and J 5 bases; bases outside gene matches: 8. Germline V gives CDR1 WSHSY, CDR2 SAAADI. The CDR3 protein is CASIGQGSSETQYF. The CDR3 coding sequence is TGCGCCAGCATAGGACAGGGGTCATCGGAGACCCAGTACTTC.

The chain has TRBV29-1 and TRBJ1-2, with D possibly being TRBD1 (5 bases). Germline V gene sequence: CDR1 SQVTM, CDR2 ANQGSEA. The CDR3 covers 13 residues. Trimming took 4 bases from V and 0 from J, leaving 9 bases between them. CDR3 sequence: CSVAGDPNYGYTF. CDR3 nucleotides: TGCAGCGTTGCGGGGGATCCTAACTATGGCTACACCTTC.

J is TRBJ2-1 and V is TRBV7-3, with TRBD2 as a possible D gene (5 bases). Trimming removed 2 bases from V and 8 bases from J, with 13 bases in between. This CDR3 is 14 amino acids long. The germline V gene has CDR1 SGHTA and CDR2 FQGTGA. The CDR3 DNA sequence: TGTGCCAGCAGCTTATTAGCGTTGCCCGATGAGCAGTTCTTC. Amino acid sequence: CASSLLALPDEQFF.

This chain connects TRBV23-1 to TRBJ2-5; weak D call: TRBD1 (9 bases). TRBV23-1 is given ORF status, its function remaining uncertain. This CDR3 contains 19 residues. V dropped 5 bases and J dropped 1 base, with 26 bases sitting between them. CDR3 residues: CASSSSPGTGTRTQETQYF. For the CDR3, the DNA is TGCGCCAGCAGTTCCAGTCCCGGGACAGGGACTAGGACCCAAGAGACCCAGTACTTC.

The chain's CDR3 is CASRPPTGARSPLHF. The CDR3 nucleotides are TGTGCCAGCAGACCCCCTACAGGGGCCCGATCACCCCTCCACTTT. V usage is TRBV6-5 and J usage is TRBJ1-6; the match to TRBD1 covers 7 bases. This CDR3 has 15 residues. V trimming: 6 bases; J trimming: 10 bases; junction bases outside the gene matches: 12. Germline-derived CDR1 and CDR2 are MNHEY and SVGAGI.

The chain employs TRBV25-1 and TRBJ2-7, with 7 nucleotides matching TRBD2. The ends lost 3 bases at V and 0 bases at J; junction bases unmatched: 2. The CDR3 consists of 14 residues. The germline gives CDR1 MGHDK, CDR2 SYGVNS. The CDR3 loop reads CASSDGRGSYEQYF. DNA of the CDR3: TGTGCCAGCAGTGATGGGAGGGGCTCCTACGAGCAGTACTTC.

This chain uses TRBV10-3 with TRBJ2-1, with 10 bases identical to TRBD1. Unmatched junction bases numbered 5, after V lost 6 bases and J lost 6 bases. CDR1 is ENHRY and CDR2 is SYGVKD in the germline V gene. The CDR3 is made up of 14 amino acids. CDR3 DNA: TGTGCCATCAGCGGGACAGGGGCTATCAATGAGCAGTTCTTC. As protein: CAISGTGAINEQFF.

This rearrangement joins TRBV29-1 to TRBJ2-7; 8 bases fit TRBD1. V lost 7 bases and J lost 6; bases outside the gene matches: 11. Germline assignment: CDR1 SQVTM and CDR2 ANQGSEA. The CDR3 loop spans 13 amino acids. CDR3 sequence: CSGGTGSVAEQYF. The CDR3 nucleotides read TGCAGCGGAGGGACAGGCTCGGTGGCCGAGCAGTACTTC.

The chain is built from TRBV21-1 and TRBJ2-1; the table's D call, TRBD1, was not checked against the DNA. TRBV21-1 constitutes a pseudogene. There are 16 residues in the CDR3. This chain's CDR3 is CASSKVEVDRGYEQFF. CDR3 coding DNA: TGTGCCAGCAGCAAAGTGGAAGTGGACAGGGGGTATGAGCAGTTCTTC.

The chain is built from TRBV28 and TRBJ1-1; no clear D. The germline gives CDR1 MDHEN, CDR2 SYDVKM. This CDR3 region has 14 residues. V lost 3 bases, J lost 10 bases, and 18 bases lay in between. The DNA for the CDR3 is TGTGCCAGCAGTTTGGGCCGTGAGGGCGTTGGAGCTTTCTTT. Amino acid sequence: CASSLGREGVGAFF.

This chain uses TRBV2 with TRBJ2-4; 11 bases match TRBD2. Trimming at V came to 6 bases and at J to 9 bases, leaving 7 bases not matched to a gene. This CDR3 contains 14 residues. CDR1 SNHLY and CDR2 FYNNEI come from the germline V gene. The CDR3 loop is CASRGLAGFAIQYF. CDR3 in DNA: TGTGCCAGCAGAGGACTAGCGGGTTTTGCCATTCAGTACTTC.

This CDR3 reads CASSPTSGYSSYEQYF. The CDR3 nucleotides read TGTGCCAGCAGCCCAACTAGCGGGTACAGCTCCTACGAGCAGTACTTC. The rearrangement uses TRBV4-2 and TRBJ2-7, with 9 bases matching TRBD2. The J segment lost 0 bases and the V segment lost 4 bases, leaving 7 bases of the junction unmatched. Germline V CDR1 and CDR2: LGHNA, YNFKEQ. The CDR3 runs to 16 residues.

The chain joins TRBV11-2 to TRBJ2-7, with 7 bases lining up with TRBD2. Germline CDR1 is SGHAT and CDR2 is FQNNGV. J lost 5 bases, V lost 5 bases, and 15 bases had no gene match. The CDR3 is 16 amino acids. Written as DNA, the CDR3 is TGTGCCAGCAGCCCCCGGAGGGGCGGGGGTCGGGACGAGCAGTACTTC. Translating gives CASSPRRGGGRDEQYF. The full variable domain, completed using reference TRBV11-2 and TRBJ2-7, is EAGVAQSPRYKIIEKRQSVAFWCNPISGHATLYWYQQILGQGPKLLIQFQNNGVVDDSQLPKDRFSAERLKGVDSTLKIQPAKLEDSAVYLCASSPRRGGGRDEQYFGPGTRLTVT.

CDR3 sequence: CASRGEGSGELFF. In DNA, the CDR3 is TGTGCCAGCCGAGGGGAGGGGTCGGGGGAGCTGTTTTTT. V is TRBV12-3 or TRBV12-4 and J is TRBJ2-2; 7 positions agree with TRBD2. With 8 bases clipped from V and 8 bases from J, the junction kept 8 bases outside the gene matches. The CDR3 is 13 residues long.

This clone was observed a handful of times. The chain couples TRBV6-5 to TRBJ1-1; TRBD1 might be the D (5 bases). Germline CDR1 MNHEY, CDR2 SVGAGI. V lost 2 bases and J 6 bases, leaving 7 bases between the germline ends. CDR3 length: 12 amino acids. The CDR3 region has the DNA TGTGCCAGCAGTTACGGGGGGGCTGAAGCTTTCTTT. It codes for CASSYGGAEAFF.

The chain combines TRBV5-1 with TRBJ1-2; D may be TRBD1 (6 bases). Deletions cut 0 bases from V and 6 bases from J, with 6 bases between. This CDR3 region has 12 residues. CDR1 is SGHRS, CDR2 YFSETQ, per germline. As DNA, the CDR3 is TGCGCCAGCAGCTTGGACAGGGATGGCTACACCTTC. Its translation: CASSLDRDGYTF.

The chain joins TRBV7-3 to TRBJ2-1, with D tentatively TRBD2 (5 bases). V lost 2 bases and J lost 3, with 8 bases in between. The CDR3 spans 14 residues. Germline V CDR1 and CDR2: SGHTA, FQGTGA. CDR3 DNA sequence: TGTGCCAGCAGCTTAGCTGAGGGCTACAATGAGCAGTTCTTC. As protein: CASSLAEGYNEQFF. Looking up the rest from reference TRBV7-3 and TRBJ2-1 gives the full variable domain: GAGVSQTPSNKVTEKGKYVELRCDPISGHTALYWYRQSLGQGPEFLIYFQGTGAADDSGLPNDRFFAVRPEGSVSTLKIQRTERGDSAVYLCASSLAEGYNEQFFGPGTRLTVL.

The chain uses TRBV18 and TRBJ2-5; a possible D gene is TRBD1 (6 bases). V was trimmed by 3 bases and J by 2 bases, leaving 25 bases between them. This CDR3 is 19 amino acids long. The germline CDR1 and CDR2 sequences are KGHSH and LQKENI. This chain's CDR3 is CASSPGSGTGFFAQETQYF. DNA of the CDR3: TGTGCCAGCTCACCGGGGTCCGGTACAGGGTTTTTCGCTCAAGAGACCCAGTACTTC.

V usage is TRBV4-2 and J usage is TRBJ1-2; 9 bases fit TRBD1. The CDR3 totals 17 residues. J gave up 8 bases and V 2 bases, and 15 bases lay outside the gene matches. Germline loops: CDR1 LGHNA, CDR2 YNFKEQ. The CDR3 bases are TGTGCCAGCAGCCAAACCGGACAGGGGAGAAGCATGGGCGGCTACACCTTC. Translated: CASSQTGQGRSMGGYTF.

This clone came up once. The rearrangement uses TRBV4-3 and TRBJ2-1, with 10 positions matching TRBD2. Germline lookup yields CDR1 LGHNA and CDR2 YSLEER. The CDR3 extends over 17 amino acids. J gave up 4 bases and V 0 bases, and 6 bases lay outside the gene matches. In nucleotides, the CDR3 is TGCGCCAGCAGCCAAGAGGTTTCTAGCGGGGGTTACAATGAGCAGTTCTTC. Translating gives CASSQEVSSGGYNEQFF.

The CDR3 bases are TGTGCCAGCACCTCAGGGATGTACACTGAAGCTTTCTTT. It specifies CASTSGMYTEAFF. The chain has TRBV12-3 or TRBV12-4 and TRBJ1-1; TRBD1 might be the D (5 bases). The CDR3 extends over 13 amino acids. V lost 7 bases, J lost 3 bases, and 12 bases lay in between.

This chain connects TRBV30 to TRBJ2-4; D remains ambiguous. The length of the CDR3 is 13 residues. The germline CDR1 and CDR2 sequences are GTSNPN and SVGIG (reference sequence). Deletions cut 0 bases from V and 1 base from J, with 4 bases between. The CDR3 region has the DNA TGTGCCTGGAGTGTATCGGCCAAAAACATTCAGTACTTC. Amino acid sequence: CAWSVSAKNIQYF. Full variable domain (remainder filled in from reference TRBV30 and TRBJ2-4): SQTIHQWPATLVQPVGSPLSLECTVEGTSNPNLYWYRQAAGRGLQLLFYSVGIGQISSEVPQNLSASRPQDRQFILSSKKLLLSDSGFYLCAWSVSAKNIQYFGAGTRLSVL.

V usage is TRBV27 and J usage is TRBJ2-3; no clear D. Germline V gene sequence: CDR1 MNHEY, CDR2 SMNVEV (reference sequence). V lost 2 bases to trimming and J lost 1 base, with 7 bases between them. CDR3 length equals 14 residues. The DNA of the CDR3 is TGTGCCAGCAGTTTACTAGGTGGCACAGATACGCAGTATTTT. Its translation is CASSLLGGTDTQYF.

The CDR3: CASSQDPGGLNEQFF. The CDR3 DNA reads as TGCGCCAGCAGCCAAGATCCAGGGGGTCTCAATGAGCAGTTCTTC. This rearrangement joins TRBV4-3 to TRBJ2-1, with TRBD1 matching 7 bases. Germline V gene sequence: CDR1 LGHNA, CDR2 YSLEER. J was trimmed by 6 bases and V by 0 bases; bases with no gene match: 5. This CDR3 is built from 15 residues.

This CDR3 is CASSLLVGTGGSETQYF. The CDR3 nucleotides are TGTGCCAGCAGCTTATTGGTGGGCACAGGGGGCTCGGAGACCCAGTACTTC. This chain joins TRBV7-9 and TRBJ2-5; 9 bases are shared with TRBD1. The CDR3 has 17 amino acids. The germline V gene encodes CDR1 SEHNR and CDR2 FQNEAQ (reference sequence). V lost 2 bases to trimming and J lost 5 bases; unmatched junction nucleotides: 12.

The chain joins TRBV7-2 to TRBJ1-1; the D gene is possibly TRBD1 (6 bases). Germline CDR1 is SGHTA and CDR2 is FQGNSA. This CDR3 has 17 residues. Trimming left V 5 bases short and J 3 bases short, with 22 bases between. The CDR3 DNA is TGTGCCAGCAGCGCCTCTTTGAGGGGGGGTCTCGACACTGAAGCTTTCTTT. Its protein is CASSASLRGGLDTEAFF.

The chain links TRBV11-2 to TRBJ2-2; 12 nucleotides line up with TRBD2. There are 17 residues in the CDR3. V lost 5 bases and J lost 4; bases outside the gene matches: 8. From germline, CDR1 is SGHAT and CDR2 FQNNGV. The CDR3 protein is CASSMTGTSGFTGELFF. CDR3 bases: TGTGCCAGCAGCATGACCGGGACTAGCGGGTTCACCGGGGAGCTGTTTTTT.

This chain links TRBV10-2 with TRBJ2-3; 11 bases align to TRBD2. The CDR3 is 15 amino acids. Germline V lookup: CDR1 WSHSY, CDR2 SAAADI. V gave up 4 bases and J gave up 4 bases; unmatched junction bases: 4. The DNA of the CDR3 is TGCGCCAGCAGTGCACTAGCGGGGGTGTCAGATACGCAGTATTTT. Its translation: CASSALAGVSDTQYF.

This clone was counted only a few times. The gene calls are TRBV19 and TRBJ2-7, with 7 bases aligning to TRBD1. CDR1 LNHDA and CDR2 SQIVND come from the germline V gene (reference sequence). This CDR3 comprises 16 residues. J gave up 0 bases and V 3 bases, and 8 bases lay outside the gene matches. The DNA for the CDR3 is TGTGCCAGTAGTATGGACAGGAACCTTTTCTCCTACGAGCAGTACTTC. Protein product: CASSMDRNLFSYEQYF. Looking up the rest from reference TRBV19 and TRBJ2-7 gives the full variable domain: DGGITQSPKYLFRKEGQNVTLSCEQNLNHDAMYWYRQDPGQGLRLIYYSQIVNDFQKGDIAEGYSVSREKKESFPLTVTSAQKNPTAFYLCASSMDRNLFSYEQYFGPGTRLTVT.

This rearrangement joins TRBV5-1 to TRBJ2-7; 13 nucleotides agree with TRBD2. The germline gives CDR1 SGHRS, CDR2 YFSETQ. Trimming took 4 bases from V and 2 from J; bases not matched to a gene: 3. This CDR3 has 15 residues. The CDR3 bases are TGCGCCAGCAGCCCCGGACTAGCGGGGGCCTACGAGCAGTACTTC. This translates into CASSPGLAGAYEQYF.